The 4 T cell receptor beta chains presented below share a single source sample, sequenced in a study of PD-L1 blockade in urothelial cancer. Clones were sequenced by immunoSEQ multiplex PCR, and TCRdb holds only the in-frame ones, with some missing. The sample contains 70,000 to 75,000 clones, around nine tenths of which appear only once. The sequenced sample was PBMCs, obtained around atezolizumab (anti-PD-L1) treatment. The receptors derive from a man aged 55 to 70 with urothelial cancer.

The chain combines TRBV29-1 with TRBJ1-3; D is unresolved. The V gene lost 4 bases and the J gene lost 0 bases, with 10 bases spanning the gap. This CDR3 region has 14 residues. The V gene's germline CDR1 is SQVTM and CDR2 ANQGSEA. CDR3 bases: TGCAGCGTTGGTCGCGTAGACTCTGGAAACACCATATATTTT. It codes for CSVGRVDSGNTIYF.

The chain joins TRBV18 to TRBJ1-2; no firm D call. The CDR3 has 16 amino acids. Trimming removed 3 bases at V and 0 bases at J, with 14 bases between. Per the germline V gene, CDR1 is KGHSH and CDR2 is LQKENI. The CDR3 spells CASSPREGVANYGYTF. The CDR3 DNA reads TGTGCCAGCTCACCCCGGGAGGGAGTCGCTAACTATGGCTACACCTTC.

V gene TRBV5-4 combines with J gene TRBJ2-1; 8 nucleotides agree with TRBD2. CDR1 is SGHNT and CDR2 is YYREEE in the germline V gene (reference sequence). Losses at the gene ends were 0 bases for V and 4 bases for J; bases not matched to a gene: 3. This CDR3 has 15 residues. CDR3 protein: CASSLAASGYNEQFF. CDR3 bases: TGTGCCAGCAGCTTGGCAGCTAGCGGGTACAATGAGCAGTTCTTC.

The chain employs TRBV7-2 and TRBJ2-1; 11 bases are shared with TRBD2. In germline, CDR1 is SGHTA, CDR2 FQGNSA. V shed 5 bases, J shed 4 bases, and the junction held 7 bases outside the gene matches. The CDR3 loop spans 16 amino acids. CDR3 sequence reads: CASSQPGTSGYNEQFF. The CDR3 nucleotides are TGTGCCAGCAGCCAACCCGGGACTAGCGGATACAATGAGCAGTTCTTC.